This TCR beta chain was sequenced during a study of identical twins. General study findings and limits: Carriage of fewer insertions was seen in abundant cord blood beta clonotypes, whereas memory repertoires showed none. The presence of invariant MAIT and iNKT cells could partly confound analyses of zero-insertion sequences.

Remarks on this clonotype: Its antigen remains unknown.

TCRdb used MiXCR to reprocess the 5' RACE reads, holding one entry per CDR3 protein. Among around 450,000 distinct CDR3 sequences listed, 13% to 15% were seen once. The CDR3 has 16 residues. The same data also went into a second study, on yellow fever vaccine responses in identical twins. As that report states: In identical twins, vaccine T cell responses appeared partly shared and partly individual.

Source material: CD4+ T cells sorted from blood. The sequence came from a woman aged 18-30 years in good health. This sequence joins TRBV21-1 and TRBJ2-3; no check of the table's D call, TRBD2, against the DNA was made. TRBV21-1 is a pseudogene locus. DNA for the CDR3: TGTGCCAGCAGCTCCAGCCTAGCGGAGGAGGCAGATACGCAGTATTTT. It encodes CASSSSLAEEADTQYF.